One sample yielded the 2 T cell receptor beta chains listed below, sequenced in a study of blood T cell repertoires in COVID-19 (TCRdb year 2020). Receptor amplification or capture employed the immunoSEQ multiplex PCR assay. Imported from immuneACCESS, the table was reduced by TCRdb to in-frame sequences with V and J called. These copies leave out some clones; in studies compared against another copy, an unresolved V gene accounts for under half, and the cause of the remainder is not known. The sample table holds under 300,000 clones, of which 86% were seen once. The ten largest clones take up less than 15% of the sample. The sample comprised peripheral blood. Receptors originate from a woman in her twenties or thirties with COVID-19, enrolled during active disease.

This clone has at least ten counts. This chain joins TRBV27 and TRBJ1-4, with 12 bases that match TRBD1. From germline, CDR1 is MNHEY and CDR2 SMNVEV (reference sequence). V dropped 5 bases and J dropped 8; count of bases not matched to a gene: 6. The CDR3 has 15 amino acids. In DNA form, the CDR3 reads TGTGCCAGCAGTCCGACTGGGACAGGGGGCGAAAAACTGTTTTTT. As protein: CASSPTGTGGEKLFF.

This chain links TRBV28 with TRBJ2-7; 9 positions match TRBD1. Germline CDR1 MDHEN, CDR2 SYDVKM. The CDR3 runs to 16 residues. The ends lost 4 bases at V and 6 bases at J; junction bases unmatched: 13. CDR3 region: CASSSQTGGFYSEQYF. Here the CDR3 DNA reads TGTGCCAGCAGTTCCCAGACAGGGGGGTTTTATAGCGAGCAGTACTTC.